This T cell receptor (beta chain) was captured by sequencing in a study of T cells after yellow fever vaccination. This CDR3 has 12 residues. Between the trimmed V and J ends, which lost 4 bases and 3 bases, there was a span of 5 bases. Germline V gene data show CDR1 as WSHSY and CDR2 as SAAADI. This clonotype was observed at least ten times. TCRdb analysed the 5' RACE reads with MiXCR anew, one entry per CDR3 protein. Of some 250,000 distinct CDR3 sequences in the sample, 6.9% were seen once. J is TRBJ2-3 and V is TRBV10-2; no definite D call. The clonotype comes from a man in his thirties or forties who received the YFV17D yellow fever vaccine. Sequenced here: CD4+ T cells sorted from PBMCs, sampled 15 days after the yellow fever booster vaccination. CDR3 sequence (DNA): TGCGCCAGCAGTGGCGCTACAGATACGCAGTATTTT. Its protein is CASSGATDTQYF.